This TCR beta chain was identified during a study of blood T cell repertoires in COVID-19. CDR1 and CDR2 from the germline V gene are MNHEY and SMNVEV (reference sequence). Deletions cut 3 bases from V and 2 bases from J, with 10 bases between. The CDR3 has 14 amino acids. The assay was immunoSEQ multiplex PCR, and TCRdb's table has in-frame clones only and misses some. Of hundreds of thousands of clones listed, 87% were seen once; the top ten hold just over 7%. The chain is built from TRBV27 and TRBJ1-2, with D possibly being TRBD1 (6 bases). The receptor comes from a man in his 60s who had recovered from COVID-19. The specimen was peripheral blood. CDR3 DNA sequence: TGTGCCAGCAGTTTGGCTGACAGGAACTATGGCTACACCTTC. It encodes CASSLADRNYGYTF.